The 31 T cell receptor beta chains listed next were all sequenced from one sample in a study of identical twins (dated by TCRdb to about 2016). The library was made by 5' RACE. The sequencer was an Illumina HiSeq 2000. TCRdb ran its own pipeline on the public reads, namely fastp trimming at Q25 and MiXCR clone calling, and kept in-frame beta chains. Identical CDR3 proteins give one entry, which carries the most common genes and DNA. Counted in this sample were about 720,000 distinct CDR3 sequences; approximately 9% of them appeared once. The ten largest clones capture 0.98% of the sample. This same sample was also taken into another study, of yellow fever vaccine responses in identical twins.

Specimen: PBMCs. The receptors were gathered from a woman between 18 and 30 years old in good health.

The table lists this clonotype with many counts. This chain links TRBV29-1 with TRBJ2-1, with TRBD2 matching 8 bases. The CDR3 runs 15 residues. V was clipped by 6 bases and J by 7 bases; unmatched bases: 14. Germline V gene sequence: CDR1 SQVTM, CDR2 ANQGSEA. This chain's CDR3 is CSVKVGSGSLNEQFF. In nucleotides, the CDR3 is TGCAGCGTAAAAGTGGGAAGCGGGAGCTTGAATGAGCAGTTCTTC.

The rearrangement uses TRBV11-3 and TRBJ2-3; 7 bases are shared with TRBD2. Germline V lookup: CDR1 SGHNT, CDR2 YENEEA. This CDR3 has 16 amino acids. With 5 bases clipped from V and 2 bases from J, the junction kept 10 bases outside the gene matches. This CDR3 reads CASSAEAGTVTDTQYF. The CDR3 coding sequence is TGTGCCAGCAGCGCGGAAGCGGGAACGGTCACAGATACGCAGTATTTT.

This clonotype turned up a few times. The V and J genes are TRBV5-1 and TRBJ2-7, with 9 nucleotides matching TRBD2. This CDR3 spans 16 amino acids. CDR1 is SGHRS and CDR2 is YFSETQ in the germline V gene. Trimming at V came to 4 bases and at J to 5 bases, leaving 13 bases not matched to a gene. CDR3 nucleotide sequence: TGCGCCAGCAGCCCTGGGGTTGGGACTAGCATCCACGAGCAGTACTTC. Protein sequence: CASSPGVGTSIHEQYF.

The chain carries TRBV3-1 and TRBJ2-3, with 7 bases identical to TRBD2. The germline V gene has CDR1 LGHDT and CDR2 YNNKEL (reference sequence). The V gene end was trimmed by 5 bases and the J gene end by 4 bases; junction bases not matched to a gene: 12. The CDR3 contains 16 residues. DNA for the CDR3: TGTGCCAGCAGCTATCTCCCGGGACTAAAGGCAGATACGCAGTATTTT. Protein sequence: CASSYLPGLKADTQYF.

The J gene is TRBJ1-1, the V gene TRBV7-9, with TRBD1 matching over 8 bases. V lost 5 bases to trimming and J lost 0 bases; unmatched junction nucleotides: 11. Germline V gene data show CDR1 as SEHNR and CDR2 as FQNEAQ (reference sequence). The CDR3 extends over 17 amino acids. The DNA for the CDR3 is TGTGCCAGCAGCCCCGGGGCCGACAGGGGCCTGAACACTGAAGCTTTCTTT. Amino acids: CASSPGADRGLNTEAFF.

This chain joins TRBV4-2 and TRBJ2-5; 7 nucleotides agree with TRBD1. This CDR3 region has 16 residues. The trim removed 0 bases at V and 3 bases at J, leaving 7 bases unmatched. Germline V lookup: CDR1 LGHNA, CDR2 YNFKEQ. The CDR3: CASSQEITGVEETQYF. CDR3 nucleotide sequence: TGTGCCAGCAGCCAAGAAATTACAGGGGTAGAAGAGACCCAGTACTTC.

In its sample, this clonotype was seen many times. The chain carries TRBV5-1 and TRBJ2-3, with D unclear. The CDR3 is made up of 16 amino acids. Germline V gives CDR1 SGHRS, CDR2 YFSETQ. V dropped 3 bases and J dropped 6 bases, with 20 bases sitting between them. CDR3 protein: CASSSGRNPLTDTQYF. CDR3 in DNA: TGCGCCAGCAGCTCCGGACGGAACCCCCTCACCGATACGCAGTATTTT.

This clonotype was seen a few times. The chain has TRBV29-1 and TRBJ2-1; the D is unclear. V shed 3 bases and J shed 11 bases, with 8 bases lying between them. The CDR3 spans 10 residues. Germline V CDR1 and CDR2: SQVTM, ANQGSEA. The CDR3 reads CSVEYEKQFF. CDR3 nucleotide sequence: TGCAGCGTTGAGTATGAGAAGCAGTTCTTC.

This chain joins TRBV4-3 and TRBJ2-5; 11 bases are a match to TRBD1. The length of the CDR3 is 19 residues. Germline-derived CDR1 and CDR2 are LGHNA and YSLEER. Germline trimming cut 4 bases from V and 2 bases from J; bases unmatched to any gene: 15. The CDR3 here is CASSPPRTGGWGGQETQYF. The CDR3 region has the DNA TGCGCCAGCAGCCCACCGAGGACAGGGGGCTGGGGAGGGCAAGAGACCCAGTACTTC.

This clonotype was seen at least ten times. The chain combines TRBV2 with TRBJ2-1, with TRBD2 matching over 9 bases. The CDR3 spans 16 residues. Germline loops: CDR1 SNHLY, CDR2 FYNNEI. J gave up 3 bases and V 6 bases, and 9 bases lay outside the gene matches. For the CDR3, the DNA is TGTGCCAGCAGGGGGGGACTAGCCCTACTCTACAATGAGCAGTTCTTC. It encodes CASRGGLALLYNEQFF.

The chain combines TRBV20-1 with TRBJ2-4; perhaps D is TRBD1 or TRBD2 (7 bases each). The ends were cut back, 0 bases at V and 10 bases at J, with 13 bases in the middle. The germline CDR1 and CDR2 sequences are DFQATT and SNEGSKA (reference sequence). The CDR3 runs 13 residues. The CDR3 loop is CSARERRGGIQYF. The CDR3 DNA reads as TGCAGTGCTAGAGAGCGCAGGGGGGGAATTCAGTACTTC.

Comments on this clonotype: Germline is not matched at one junction end, which may reflect a read error. The chain links TRBV7-9 to TRBJ2-1; TRBD1 agrees at 7 bases. The CDR3 contains 15 residues. Germline V lookup: CDR1 SEHNR, CDR2 FQNEAQ (reference sequence). CDR3 in DNA: TGTGACAGCAGCTTAGGGCCGGGACAGTACAATGAGCAGTTCTTC. Amino acid sequence: CDSSLGPGQYNEQFF.

This clonotype was picked up a small number of times. The rearrangement joins TRBV25-1 to TRBJ1-1; the match to TRBD1 covers 7 bases. The CDR3 consists of 20 residues. Germline CDR1 is MGHDK and CDR2 is SYGVNS. V shed 0 bases and J 4 bases; nucleotides not matched to a gene: 20. CDR3 nucleotides: TGTGCCAGCAGTGAATACCCCGTAACCGAACAGGGGTTACGACGCACTGAAGCTTTCTTT. Residues: CASSEYPVTEQGLRRTEAFF.

This clonotype has at least ten counts. V is TRBV7-9 and J is TRBJ2-2; no clear D. V lost 0 bases, J lost 5 bases, and 7 bases lay in between. Germline V gene sequence: CDR1 SEHNR, CDR2 FQNEAQ (reference sequence). The CDR3 totals 14 residues. The CDR3 DNA is TGTGCCAGCAGCTTAGCGGGTTCGACCGGGGAGCTGTTTTTT. Translation: CASSLAGSTGELFF.

Ten or more counts support this clonotype. The chain is built from TRBV13 and TRBJ1-1; D may be TRBD1 (5 bases). Trimming cost V 5 bases and J 3 bases, with 19 bases left between them. Germline CDR1 and CDR2: PRHDT and FYEKMQ (reference sequence). This CDR3 has 16 residues. The CDR3 region has the DNA TGTGCCAGCAGCCCCACGACAGCGCTTCTCTACACTGAAGCTTTCTTT. This codes for CASSPTTALLYTEAFF.

This clonotype was seen at least ten times. The V gene is TRBV7-9, the J gene TRBJ2-7; the match to TRBD2 covers 12 bases. V trimming: 5 bases; J trimming: 6 bases; junction bases outside the gene matches: 8. The CDR3 has 15 residues. Germline V lookup: CDR1 SEHNR, CDR2 FQNEAQ (reference sequence). The CDR3 DNA is TGTGCCAGCAGCCCGGGACTAGCGGGCCGTTCCGAGCAGTACTTC. It yields the protein CASSPGLAGRSEQYF. The variable domain in full, completed from reference TRBV7-9 and TRBJ2-7, reads DTGVSQNPRHKITKRGQNVTFRCDPISEHNRLYWYRQTLGQGPEFLTYFQNEAQLEKSRLLSDRFSAERPKGSFSTLEIQRTEQGDSAMYLCASSPGLAGRSEQYFGPGTRLTVT.

This clonotype has at least ten counts. The chain employs TRBV7-8 and TRBJ2-4, with a tentative D call TRBD1 (6 bases). In germline, CDR1 is SGHVS, CDR2 FQNEAQ. V was clipped by 1 base and J by 4 bases, with 8 bases between them. This CDR3 comprises 14 residues. CDR3 in amino acids: CASSLGGTKNIQYF. CDR3 nucleotide sequence: TGTGCCAGCAGCTTAGGGGGGACAAAAAACATTCAGTACTTC.

This clonotype was recorded once. This chain joins TRBV29-1 and TRBJ2-7, with 9 bases aligning to TRBD2. Germline V gene sequence: CDR1 SQVTM, CDR2 ANQGSEA. This CDR3 has 13 amino acids. The V segment lost 3 bases and the J segment 2 bases; nucleotides outside the gene matches: 2. CDR3 DNA sequence: TGCAGCGTTGAGACTAGCGGAACCTACGAGCAGTACTTC. Amino acid sequence: CSVETSGTYEQYF.

The chain recombines TRBV7-2 with TRBJ2-5; 11 positions agree with TRBD1. Germline V lookup: CDR1 SGHTA, CDR2 FQGNSA. After removal of 3 bases from V and 5 bases from J, the junction contained 11 bases not matched to a gene. This CDR3 spans 17 amino acids. The CDR3 DNA reads as TGTGCCAGCAGCTTCCCCGAGGGACAGGGGGTTTGGGAGACCCAGTACTTC. It is translated as CASSFPEGQGVWETQYF.

The CDR3 is CASSSGPSSQELFF. CDR3 in DNA: TGTGCCAGCAGCTCGGGACCTTCGTCCCAGGAGCTGTTTTTT. The chain joins TRBV7-2 to TRBJ2-2, with D possibly called TRBD1 or TRBD2 (5 bases each). Germline V lookup: CDR1 SGHTA, CDR2 FQGNSA. This CDR3 contains 14 residues. V shed 4 bases and J shed 10 bases, with 16 bases lying between them.

This clonotype turned up a few times. The gene calls are TRBV19 and TRBJ2-7; 9 bases are shared with TRBD1. V lost 3 bases, J lost 3 bases, and 9 bases stayed unmatched. Germline CDR1 reads LNHDA; CDR2 reads SQIVND (reference sequence). This CDR3 is 16 amino acids long. The CDR3 DNA is TGTGCCAGTAGTATCGGCTTGGGACAGGGCCTCTACGAGCAGTACTTC. Amino acids: CASSIGLGQGLYEQYF.

The V and J genes are TRBV28 and TRBJ2-1; D unclear. Germline CDR1 reads MDHEN; CDR2 reads SYDVKM. V was pared by 4 bases and J by 7 bases, with 20 bases between. CDR3 length: 16 residues. DNA of the CDR3: TGTGCCAGCAGTTCTCCCACGTCATGGAACCCGAATGAGCAGTTCTTC. This gives the protein CASSSPTSWNPNEQFF.

This clonotype was seen only a few times. V and J are TRBV12-3 or TRBV12-4 and TRBJ1-6, with 8 bases aligning to TRBD1. The CDR3 length is 14 residues. V shed 5 bases and J 9 bases; nucleotides not matched to a gene: 6. The CDR3 coding sequence is TGTGCCAGCAGTGGGACAGGAGGGGGTTCACCCCTCCACTTT. It specifies CASSGTGGGSPLHF.

The chain joins TRBV5-6 to TRBJ2-1, with 8 bases identical to TRBD2. This CDR3 has 16 amino acids. The V segment lost 3 bases and the J segment 6 bases; nucleotides outside the gene matches: 11. Germline values: CDR1 SGHDT, CDR2 YYEEEE. The CDR3 nucleotides are TGTGCCAGCAGCTCCGGCGGCCTAGCGGGTCTCAATGAGCAGTTCTTC. Translation gives CASSSGGLAGLNEQFF.

This chain connects TRBV20-1 to TRBJ2-5; D not resolved. Germline V lookup: CDR1 DFQATT, CDR2 SNEGSKA (reference sequence). This CDR3 is built from 16 residues. The ends were cut back, 1 base at V and 2 bases at J, with 17 bases in the middle. The chain's CDR3 is CSARVRTIGLQETQYF. CDR3 coding DNA: TGCAGTGCTAGAGTTAGAACGATAGGATTACAAGAGACCCAGTACTTC.

The gene calls are TRBV20-1 and TRBJ2-3; tentatively, D is TRBD1 or TRBD2 (5 bases each). The V and J ends lost 2 bases and 3 bases respectively, with 15 bases between them. Germline assignment: CDR1 DFQATT and CDR2 SNEGSKA (reference sequence). The CDR3 consists of 15 residues. The CDR3 loop reads CSARSGRASTDTQYF. The CDR3 DNA is TGCAGTGCTAGAAGCGGCAGGGCTTCTACAGATACGCAGTATTTT.

V and J are TRBV5-1 and TRBJ2-7; 7 nucleotides agree with TRBD1. V dropped 3 bases and J dropped 6; count of bases not matched to a gene: 18. This CDR3 is built from 17 residues. Germline V CDR1 and CDR2: SGHRS, YFSETQ. The CDR3 bases are TGCGCCAGCAGCTCCAAGACAGGGATGGCTTTAGGCAGCGAGCAGTACTTC. It is translated as CASSSKTGMALGSEQYF.

This chain joins TRBV27 and TRBJ2-7; tentatively, D is TRBD2 (6 bases). CDR3 length: 13 amino acids. The germline V gene encodes CDR1 MNHEY and CDR2 SMNVEV (reference sequence). V lost 11 bases to trimming and J lost 0 bases, with 14 bases between them. The CDR3 reads CACGIKASYEQYF. The CDR3 region has the DNA TGTGCCTGCGGGATCAAGGCCTCCTACGAGCAGTACTTC.

This clonotype has only a few counts. The chain carries TRBV9 and TRBJ2-1; 7 bases are shared with TRBD2. Per germline, CDR1 SGDLS and CDR2 YYNGEE. The V and J ends lost 4 bases and 6 bases, in that order; junction bases with no gene match: 13. This CDR3 is built from 16 residues. Here the CDR3 DNA reads TGTGCCAGCAGCCTATCAACGGCGGGGGTTCGCAATGAGCAGTTCTTC. This gives the protein CASSLSTAGVRNEQFF.

This CDR3 is CASRRGGGNRGSYEQYF. The CDR3 nucleotides read TGTGCCAGCAGACGGGGAGGGGGAAATAGAGGCTCCTACGAGCAGTACTTC. V is TRBV27 and J is TRBJ2-7; D is possibly TRBD2 (7 bases). The CDR3 covers 17 residues. The V and J ends lost 6 bases and 0 bases respectively, with 21 bases between them. In germline, CDR1 is MNHEY, CDR2 SMNVEV (reference sequence).

This clonotype showed up just a few times. The chain carries TRBV11-1 and TRBJ2-7; TRBD1 matches 8 bases. The CDR3 loop spans 15 amino acids. Trimming cost V 5 bases and J 3 bases; bases outside gene matches: 9. Germline V gene sequence: CDR1 SGHAT, CDR2 FQDESV (reference sequence). The CDR3 DNA reads TGTGCCAGCAGCCCAGGACAGGGAGTAGGCTACGAGCAGTACTTC. Its translation: CASSPGQGVGYEQYF.